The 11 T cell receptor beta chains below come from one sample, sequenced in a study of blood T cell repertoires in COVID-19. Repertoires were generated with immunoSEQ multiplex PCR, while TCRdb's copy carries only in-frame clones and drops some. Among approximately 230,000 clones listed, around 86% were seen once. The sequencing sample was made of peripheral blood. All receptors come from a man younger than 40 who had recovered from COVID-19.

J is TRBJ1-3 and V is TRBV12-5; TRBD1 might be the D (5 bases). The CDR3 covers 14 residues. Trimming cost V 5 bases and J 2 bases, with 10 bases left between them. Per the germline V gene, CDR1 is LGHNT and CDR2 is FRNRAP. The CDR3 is CASGTGTPGNTIYF. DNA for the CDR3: TGTGCTAGTGGTACCGGGACTCCTGGAAACACCATATATTTT.

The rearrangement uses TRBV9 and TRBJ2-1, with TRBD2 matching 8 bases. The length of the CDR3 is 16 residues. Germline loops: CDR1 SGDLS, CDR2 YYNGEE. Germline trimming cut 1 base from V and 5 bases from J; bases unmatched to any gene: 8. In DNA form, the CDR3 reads TGTGCCAGCAGCGTATTAGGAGCGGGGGCTGACAATGAGCAGTTCTTC. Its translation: CASSVLGAGADNEQFF.

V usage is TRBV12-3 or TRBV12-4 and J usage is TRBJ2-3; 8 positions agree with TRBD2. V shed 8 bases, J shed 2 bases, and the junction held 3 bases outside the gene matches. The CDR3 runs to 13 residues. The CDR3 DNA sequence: TGTGCCAGCGGACTAGCAATCACAGATACGCAGTATTTT. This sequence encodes CASGLAITDTQYF.

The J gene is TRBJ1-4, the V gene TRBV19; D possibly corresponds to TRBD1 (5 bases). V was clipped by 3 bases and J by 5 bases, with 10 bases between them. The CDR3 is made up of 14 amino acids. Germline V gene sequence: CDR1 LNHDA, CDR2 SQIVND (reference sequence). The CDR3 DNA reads TGTGCCAGTAGTATGGGGCCCGTGAATGAAAAACTGTTTTTT. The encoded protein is CASSMGPVNEKLFF.

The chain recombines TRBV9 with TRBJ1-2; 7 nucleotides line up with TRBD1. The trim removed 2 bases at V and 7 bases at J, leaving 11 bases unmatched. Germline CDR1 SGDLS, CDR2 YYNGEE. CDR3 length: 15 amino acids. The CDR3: CASSVGTAAKIGYTF. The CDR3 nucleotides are TGTGCCAGCAGCGTCGGGACAGCTGCTAAAATTGGCTACACCTTC. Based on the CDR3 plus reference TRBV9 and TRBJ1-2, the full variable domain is DSGVTQTPKHLITATGQRVTLRCSPRSGDLSVYWYQQSLDQGLQFLIQYYNGEERAKGNILERFSAQQFPDLHSELNLSSLELGDSALYFCASSVGTAAKIGYTFGSGTRLTVV.

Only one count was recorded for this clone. The CDR3 is CASSYSRQGNEKLFF. In DNA form, the CDR3 reads TGTGCCAGCAGTTACTCACGGCAGGGAAACGAAAAACTGTTTTTT. V and J are TRBV6-2 or TRBV6-3 and TRBJ1-4; perhaps TRBD1 as D (5 bases). The CDR3 runs 15 residues. V lost 0 bases and J lost 8, with 13 bases in between. The germline CDR1 and CDR2 sequences are MNHEY and SVGEGT.

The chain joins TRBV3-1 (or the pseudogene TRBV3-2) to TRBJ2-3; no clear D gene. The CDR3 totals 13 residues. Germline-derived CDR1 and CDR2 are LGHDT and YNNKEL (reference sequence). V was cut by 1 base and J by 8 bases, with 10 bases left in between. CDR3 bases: TGTGCCAGCAGCCAAGCGGTCGTCGGTACGCAGTATTTT. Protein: CASSQAVVGTQYF.

As DNA, the CDR3 is TGTGCCGCCCGGGGGGGAGGCCTCAATGAGCAGTTCTTC. It translates to CAARGGGLNEQFF. The chain couples TRBV19 to TRBJ2-1; 8 bases match TRBD2. Germline CDR1 reads LNHDA; CDR2 reads SQIVND (reference sequence). V was clipped by 11 bases and J by 6 bases; unmatched bases: 9. The CDR3 length is 13 residues.

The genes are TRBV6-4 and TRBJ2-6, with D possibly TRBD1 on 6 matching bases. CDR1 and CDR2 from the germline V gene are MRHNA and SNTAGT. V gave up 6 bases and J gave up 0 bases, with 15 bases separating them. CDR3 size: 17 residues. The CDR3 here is CASRGATGGSGANVLTF. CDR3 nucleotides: TGTGCCAGCAGAGGCGCGACAGGCGGCTCTGGGGCCAACGTCCTGACTTTC.

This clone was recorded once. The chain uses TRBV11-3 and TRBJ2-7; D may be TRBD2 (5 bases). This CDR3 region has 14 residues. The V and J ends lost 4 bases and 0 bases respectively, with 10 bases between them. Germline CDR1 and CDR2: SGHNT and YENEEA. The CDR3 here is CASSWTGNSYEQYF. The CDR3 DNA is TGTGCCAGCAGCTGGACGGGGAACTCCTACGAGCAGTACTTC.

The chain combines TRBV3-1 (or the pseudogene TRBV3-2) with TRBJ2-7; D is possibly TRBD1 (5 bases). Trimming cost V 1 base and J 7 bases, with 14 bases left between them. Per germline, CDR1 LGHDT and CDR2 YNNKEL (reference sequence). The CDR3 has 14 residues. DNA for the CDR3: TGTGCCAGCAGCCAAGGGGGCCAAGGGCGGGAGCAGTACTTC. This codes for CASSQGGQGREQYF.